The clone carrying this T cell receptor (beta chain) was counted only a few times. The data were taken from a study of human T cells and chemical hapten exposure. Overall study context: The scalp of each patient received a weekly diphenylcyclopropenone dose for the full approximately 24-week study.

Time point given: pre-sensitization, week 0. The treatment: therapeutic diphenylcyclopropenone sensitization with weekly scalp DPC. Blood sampling preceded each patch test application. Germline-derived CDR1 and CDR2 are SGHTA and FQGNSA. The length of the CDR3 is 13 residues. J was trimmed by 10 bases and V by 4 bases; bases with no gene match: 7. TCRdb used MiXCR to reprocess the RACE reads, holding one entry per CDR3 protein. The table has fewer than 150,000 distinct CDR3 sequences, about 14% seen once. Specimen: whole blood, collected in connection with sensitization to the hapten diphenylcyclopropenone (DPC). The chain has TRBV7-2 and TRBJ2-1, with 7 bases identical to TRBD2. The receptor was derived from a woman under 30 with alopecia areata. Some clones in this sample may be carry-over from other donors' samples. The CDR3 DNA follows: TGTGCCAGCAGCTCTAGACCGGGACTAGAGCAGTTCTTC. Protein: CASSSRPGLEQFF. Variable domain in full (rest from reference TRBV7-2 and TRBJ2-1): GAGVSQSPSNKVTEKGKDVELRCDPISGHTALYWYRQSLGQGLEFLIYFQGNSAPDKSGLPSDRFSAERTGGSVSTLTIQRTQQEDSAVYLCASSSRPGLEQFFGPGTRLTVL.